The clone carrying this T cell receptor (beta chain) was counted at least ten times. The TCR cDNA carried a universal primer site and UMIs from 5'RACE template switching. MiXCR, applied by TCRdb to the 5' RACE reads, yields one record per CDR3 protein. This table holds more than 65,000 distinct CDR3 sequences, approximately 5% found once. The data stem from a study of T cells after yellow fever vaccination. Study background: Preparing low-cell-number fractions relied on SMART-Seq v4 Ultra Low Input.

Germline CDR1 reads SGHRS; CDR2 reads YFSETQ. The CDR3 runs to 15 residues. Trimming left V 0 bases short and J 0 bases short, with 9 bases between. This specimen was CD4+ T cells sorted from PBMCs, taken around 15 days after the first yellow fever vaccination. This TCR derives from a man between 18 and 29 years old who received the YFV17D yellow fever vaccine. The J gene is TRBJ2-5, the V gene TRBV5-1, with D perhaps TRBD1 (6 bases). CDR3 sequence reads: CASSLEGVYQETQYF. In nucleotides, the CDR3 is TGCGCCAGCAGCTTGGAGGGGGTCTACCAAGAGACCCAGTACTTC.